These T cell receptor beta chains were read from a single sample in a study of T cell responses to AZD1222 COVID-19 vaccine. Clones were read by immunoSEQ multiplex PCR, and TCRdb kept only the in-frame ones, dropping some. The sample holds tens of thousands of clones, under 90% seen once. Sequenced here: peripheral blood, sampled on day 0 of AZD1222 vaccination. The source of these receptors is an adult in good health. Both conserved end residues are part of each CDR3. Fields, in order: clone size, D gene, J gene, V gene, CDR3 DNA, CDR3 protein. D genes are given only for firm matches. Clone size is shown for a subset of rows, as once, few, many or a class of expanded clone.

>-|-|TRBJ2-1|TRBV6-5
TGTGCCAGCAGTTACTTAGGGCCTTCCTACAATGAGCAGTTCTTC
CASSYLGPSYNEQFF
>-|-|TRBJ1-2|TRBV9
TGTGCCAGCTCAAGTGGCAGTCCGAACTATGGCTACACCTTC
CASSSGSPNYGYTF
>-|-|TRBJ2-5|TRBV7-8
TGTGCCAGCAGAAAAGAGTCAGGGGAGACCCAGTACTTC
CASRKESGETQYF
>-|TRBD1|TRBJ1-2|TRBV6-5
TGTGCCAGCAGTTACTCAGCAGGGGGTGGTGGCTACACCTTC
CASSYSAGGGGYTF
>-|-|TRBJ1-1|TRBV6-1
TGTGCCAGCAGTGAAAAGGGGGGACACCAGAACACTGAAGCTTTCTTT
CASSEKGGHQNTEAFF
>few|-|TRBJ2-5|TRBV19
TGTGCCAGTAGTAATCGATTGCTAAGTGGGGGGAAAGAGACCCAGTACTTC
CASSNRLLSGGKETQYF
>-|TRBD1|TRBJ2-3|TRBV3-1/TRBV3-2
TGTGCCAGCAGCCGCAACAGGGGGAACGAGGGGGGTACGCAGTATTTT
CASSRNRGNEGGTQYF
>few|-|TRBJ2-7|TRBV3-1/TRBV3-2
TGTGCCAGCAGCCCGTCGGAGTATGACGAGCAGTACTTC
CASSPSEYDEQYF
>few|-|TRBJ1-6|TRBV4-3
TGCGCCAGCAGCCAAGTATTAAGGCTTTCACCCCTCCACTTT
CASSQVLRLSPLHF
>-|TRBD2|TRBJ2-7|TRBV7-2
TGTGCCAGCAGCCTTGTGAGCGGGGGGACAACCTACGAGCAGTACTTC
CASSLVSGGTTYEQYF
>-|-|TRBJ2-2|TRBV27
TGTGCCACCACAACGACTCCTACCGGGGAGCTGTTTTTT
CATTTTPTGELFF
>-|-|TRBJ1-5|TRBV12-2
TGTGCAAGTCGCTTACTCAAAACGACACTAAACGCGGGACAGGGGTCTAATCAGCCCCAGCATTTT
CASRLLKTTLNAGQGSNQPQHF
>-|-|TRBJ2-3|TRBV18
TGTGCCAGCTCACAGAGGGAATCAGATACGCAGTATTTT
CASSQRESDTQYF
>-|-|TRBJ2-2|TRBV9
TGTGCCAGCAATGCTCACGGGGAGAACACCGGGGAGCTGTTTTTT
CASNAHGENTGELFF
>once|-|TRBJ1-6|TRBV6-5
TGTGCCAGCAGTTACCAAACCAGTTCACCCCTCCACTTT
CASSYQTSSPLHF
>-|-|TRBJ2-5|TRBV28
TGTGCCAGCAGTTTACCGGCGGGGCCGGTGGAGACCCAGTACTTC
CASSLPAGPVETQYF
>-|TRBD1|TRBJ1-5|TRBV10-3
TGTGCCATCAGGGCGACAGGGCGCAATCAGCCCCAGCATTTT
CAIRATGRNQPQHF
>once|-|TRBJ1-2|TRBV21-1
TGTGCCAGCAGCGCACGTGTAGGGGGTGGCTACACCTTC
CASSARVGGGYTF
>-|TRBD1|TRBJ1-6|TRBV11-2
TGTGCCAGCAGCTACTCTCCGGGACAGGGTTATTCACCCCTCCACTTT
CASSYSPGQGYSPLHF
>-|TRBD2|TRBJ2-1|TRBV6-2/TRBV6-3
TGTGCCAGCAGTTCAGGCGGGGGGGATTACAATGAGCAGTTCTTC
CASSSGGGDYNEQFF
>-|-|TRBJ1-2|TRBV12-3/TRBV12-4
TGTGCCAGCAGCCCCAGGGACTATGGCTACACCTTC
CASSPRDYGYTF
>-|-|TRBJ2-1|TRBV29-1
TGCAGCGTTGAAGATTGGGGCAGGGGTAGCAATGAGCAGTTCTTC
CSVEDWGRGSNEQFF
>-|-|TRBJ1-5|TRBV5-5
TGTGCCAGCAGCCCCTTTGAGGGTCCCCAGCCCCAGCATTTT
CASSPFEGPQPQHF
>-|TRBD1|TRBJ1-6|TRBV12-3/TRBV12-4
TGTGCCAGTGGACAGGGTGGATATTCACCCCTCCACTTT
CASGQGGYSPLHF
>few|TRBD1|TRBJ1-1|TRBV7-3
TGTGCCAGCAGCGACGACAGGGACACTGAAGCTTTCTTT
CASSDDRDTEAFF
>-|TRBD2|TRBJ2-7|TRBV9
TGTGCCAGCAGCCCCAGCGGGAGGGGAGGGGAGCAGTACTTC
CASSPSGRGGEQYF
>-|-|TRBJ1-5|TRBV6-2/TRBV6-3
TGTGCCAGCAGTTATTATGGGGGGAATCAGCCCCAGCATTTT
CASSYYGGNQPQHF
>-|-|TRBJ1-2|TRBV19
TGTGCCAGTAGTCCCCGGGGCCCCACCACAGGGATGAGGAACTATGGCTACACCTTC
CASSPRGPTTGMRNYGYTF
>-|-|TRBJ2-5|TRBV2
TGTGCCGGTTGGGGCGGGCAAGAGACCCAGTACTTC
CAGWGGQETQYF
>-|TRBD1|TRBJ2-7|TRBV7-3
TGTGCCAGCAGCACTGGGACAGGGAAGGTGCAGTACTTC
CASSTGTGKVQYF
>few|-|TRBJ2-7|TRBV9
TGTGCCAGCAGCTCGGGGAGACGGGTTGGCGAGCAGTACTTC
CASSSGRRVGEQYF
>few|-|TRBJ1-2|TRBV12-3/TRBV12-4
TGTGCCAGCAGTCCCCGACAGGACTATGGCTACACCTTC
CASSPRQDYGYTF
>-|-|TRBJ1-2|TRBV28
TGTGCCAGCAGTTCGGGAGCAAAGGGCTACACCTTC
CASSSGAKGYTF
>-|-|TRBJ1-1|TRBV9
TGTGCCAGCAGCCCCCCGGGGGGGAGAATGAACACTGAAGCTTTCTTT
CASSPPGGRMNTEAFF
>-|TRBD1|TRBJ2-1|TRBV11-2
TGTGCCAGCAGCCCCCGGGACAGTACTAGGGAGCAGTTCTTC
CASSPRDSTREQFF
>-|-|TRBJ1-2|TRBV2
TGTGCCAGCAGTGAACAGGGGAAGCTCTATGGCTACACCTTC
CASSEQGKLYGYTF
>-|TRBD2|TRBJ2-7|TRBV27
TGTGCCAGCAGTTTCCTCCCGGGACTAGCTTACGAGCAGTACTTC
CASSFLPGLAYEQYF
>-|TRBD1|TRBJ1-4|TRBV6-5
TGTGCCAGCAGTACCCAGGGGACAGGAGGTGAAAAACTGTTTTTT
CASSTQGTGGEKLFF
>-|TRBD1|TRBJ2-7|TRBV5-5
TGTGCCAGCACCCTAGGTGGTGGGACAGGGGGGGTGGAGCAGTACTTC
CASTLGGGTGGVEQYF
>-|-|TRBJ2-7|TRBV3-1/TRBV3-2
TGTGCCAGCAGCCTGGGACTCCAGAGCTCCTACGAGCAGTACTTC
CASSLGLQSSYEQYF
>-|TRBD1|TRBJ1-6|TRBV29-1
TGCAGCGTTGGGGACAGGAATAATTCACCCCTCCACTTT
CSVGDRNNSPLHF
>-|TRBD1|TRBJ1-6|TRBV27
TGTGCCAGCAGTCGGACAGGCGTGAATTCACCCCTCCACTTT
CASSRTGVNSPLHF
>once|TRBD1|TRBJ2-3|TRBV7-2
TGTGCCAGCAGCTCAAGGGGGACAGGGGGCAGTCGGGCAGATACGCAGTATTTT
CASSSRGTGGSRADTQYF
>-|-|TRBJ2-2|TRBV27
TGTGCCAGCAGTCCCCTTACCGGGGAGCTGTTTTTT
CASSPLTGELFF
>-|TRBD1|TRBJ1-2|TRBV18
TGTGCCAGCTCACCGGGACAGGGACTTGGCTACACCTTC
CASSPGQGLGYTF
>-|-|TRBJ2-2|TRBV12-5
TGTGCTAGTGGTTTGGGACGGATATCCACCGGGGAGCTGTTTTTT
CASGLGRISTGELFF
>once|-|TRBJ2-7|TRBV28
TGTGCCAGCAGTTTCACGGTGGGGGCCACCTACGAGCAGTACTTC
CASSFTVGATYEQYF
>once|-|TRBJ2-7|TRBV5-4
TGTGCCAGCAGCTTGGACTCAAAACCCTACGAGCAGTACTTC
CASSLDSKPYEQYF
>-|TRBD1|TRBJ2-7|TRBV15
TGTGCCACCAGCAGACCCCAGACAGGGAAGGCCGAGCAGTACTTC
CATSRPQTGKAEQYF
>-|TRBD2|TRBJ2-5|TRBV6-6
TGTGCCAGCCAGGGACTACTACCAACCCCAGAGACCCAGTACTTC
CASQGLLPTPETQYF
>-|-|TRBJ1-6|TRBV14
TGTGCCAGCAGCCCCTATGGACCTAATTCACCCCTCCACTTT
CASSPYGPNSPLHF